One sample yielded the 6 T cell receptor beta chains listed below, sequenced in a study of T cells after yellow fever vaccination. TCRdb re-called the 5' RACE reads through MiXCR, storing one row per CDR3 protein. The sample carries some 110,000 distinct CDR3 sequences, approximately 7.1% recorded once. This material consisted of CD4+ T cells sorted from PBMCs, taken about 49 days after the first yellow fever vaccination. The receptors stem from a man between 18 and 29 years old who received the YFV17D yellow fever vaccine.

This clonotype was counted ten times or more. The chain carries TRBV27 and TRBJ2-1; 10 bases map to TRBD1. After removal of 4 bases from V and 15 bases from J, the junction contained 3 bases not matched to a gene. There are 11 residues in the CDR3. Germline values: CDR1 MNHEY, CDR2 SMNVEV (reference sequence). DNA for the CDR3: TGTGCCAGCAGTTACGGGACAGGGGCGTTCTTC. This translates into CASSYGTGAFF.

The V gene is TRBV6-2 or TRBV6-3, the J gene TRBJ2-7; 9 bases are a match to TRBD1. V lost 2 bases, J lost 6 bases, and 23 bases stayed unmatched. CDR1 is MNHEY and CDR2 is SVGEGT in the germline V gene. This CDR3 spans 20 amino acids. CDR3 bases: TGTGCCAGCAGTTACCCCATCGATCACGAGCCGGGACAGGGTATCTTCGAGCAGTACTTC. Translating it yields CASSYPIDHEPGQGIFEQYF.

In its sample, this clonotype was seen many times. The chain carries TRBV4-3 and TRBJ2-2; the D is unclear. The CDR3 is 14 residues long. V lost 1 base to trimming and J lost 5 bases, with 8 bases between them. Germline CDR1 and CDR2: LGHNA and YSLEER. In DNA form, the CDR3 reads TGCGCCAGCAGCCAAGCTCAAAGAACCGGGGAGCTGTTTTTT. Amino acids: CASSQAQRTGELFF.

This clonotype has ten or more counts. The rearrangement uses TRBV18 and TRBJ2-6; 8 bases line up with TRBD2. Germline V gives CDR1 KGHSH, CDR2 LQKENI. V trimming: 1 base; J trimming: 3 bases; junction bases outside the gene matches: 14. This CDR3 is built from 20 residues. Here the CDR3 DNA reads TGTGCCAGCTCACCACGGCCGACAAGCGGGAGTAGTGGTGGGGCCAACGTCCTGACTTTC. Translated, it gives CASSPRPTSGSSGGANVLTF.

This clonotype was counted a few times. The chain uses TRBV30 and TRBJ1-2; TRBD1 agrees at 12 bases. This CDR3 is built from 15 residues. V gave up 3 bases and J gave up 9 bases; unmatched junction bases: 11. CDR1 is GTSNPN, CDR2 SVGIG, per germline (reference sequence). CDR3 amino acids: CAWSLAGTGGGRYTF. CDR3 DNA sequence: TGTGCCTGGAGCCTGGCCGGGACAGGGGGCGGGCGCTACACCTTC.

This clonotype was seen ten or more times. The chain uses TRBV2 and TRBJ1-2; D remains unclear. The CDR3 is 13 amino acids. Germline V gene data show CDR1 as SNHLY and CDR2 as FYNNEI. V was shortened by 6 bases and J by 7 bases, with 15 bases between the two germline ends. In DNA form, the CDR3 reads TGTGCCAGCAGCGAGGGATTTCTTCGTGGCTACACCTTC. It translates to CASSEGFLRGYTF.